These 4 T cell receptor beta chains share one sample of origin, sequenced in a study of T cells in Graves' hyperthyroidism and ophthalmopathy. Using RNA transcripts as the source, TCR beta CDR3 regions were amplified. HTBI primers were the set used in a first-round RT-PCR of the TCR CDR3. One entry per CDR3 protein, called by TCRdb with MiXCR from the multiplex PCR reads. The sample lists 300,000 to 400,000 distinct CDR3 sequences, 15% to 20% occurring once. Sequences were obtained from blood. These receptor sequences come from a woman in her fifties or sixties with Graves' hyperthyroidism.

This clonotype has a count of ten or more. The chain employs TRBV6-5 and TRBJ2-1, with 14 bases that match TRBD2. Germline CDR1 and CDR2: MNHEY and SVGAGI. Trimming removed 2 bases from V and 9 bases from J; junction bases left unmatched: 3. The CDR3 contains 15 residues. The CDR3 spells CASSYGTSGRTEQFF. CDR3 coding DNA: TGTGCCAGCAGTTACGGGACTAGCGGGAGAACTGAGCAGTTCTTC.

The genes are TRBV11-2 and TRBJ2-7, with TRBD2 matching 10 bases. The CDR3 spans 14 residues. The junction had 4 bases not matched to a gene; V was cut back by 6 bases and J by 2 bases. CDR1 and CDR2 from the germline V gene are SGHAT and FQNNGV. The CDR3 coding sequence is TGTGCCAGCAGTCACGGGACTAGCGCCTACGAGCAGTACGTC. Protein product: CASSHGTSAYEQYV.

The CDR3 protein is CSARARADTGELFF. The CDR3 region has the DNA TGCAGTGCTAGGGCGCGGGCCGACACCGGGGAGCTGTTTTTT. The V call is TRBV20-1, the J call TRBJ2-2, with D possibly being TRBD2 (5 bases). The V end lost 3 bases, the J end lost 3 bases, and 11 bases lay between the germline ends. Germline V gene lookup returns CDR1 DFQATT and CDR2 SNEGSKA (reference sequence). This CDR3 has 14 residues.

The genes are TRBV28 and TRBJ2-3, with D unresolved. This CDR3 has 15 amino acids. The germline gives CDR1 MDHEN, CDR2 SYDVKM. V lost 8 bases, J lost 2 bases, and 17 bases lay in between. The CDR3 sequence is CASSGGLWNTDTQYF. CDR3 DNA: TGTGCCAGCTCGGGTGGGCTATGGAACACAGATACGCAGTATTTT.